This T cell receptor beta chain came from a study of control samples from healthy donors and cancer patients. Trimming removed 6 bases from V and 4 bases from J; junction bases left unmatched: 15. The CDR3 contains 15 residues. Germline V gene data show CDR1 as DFQATT and CDR2 as SNEGSKA (reference sequence). Method: immunoSEQ multiplex PCR; TCRdb's copy keeps in-frame clones and lacks some. The sample records about 120,000 clones, 85% to 90% being singletons. The TCR originated in a woman in her fifties or sixties with colorectal cancer. The sample taken for sequencing was PBMCs. The chain combines TRBV20-1 with TRBJ2-7; 7 bases are shared with TRBD2. This chain's CDR3 is CSASHAGRVTYEQYF. The DNA for the CDR3 is TGCAGTGCCAGTCATGCGGGGAGGGTAACATACGAGCAGTACTTC.